Listed here is a single T cell receptor (beta chain). Its antigen is unknown. The sample is drawn from a study of cytomegalovirus exposure and HLA in healthy donors. Study conclusions and caveats: The study recorded some 160 TCR beta chains that were cytomegalovirus-associated. Among immune exposure information, only CMV serostatus was available.

The donors (healthy individuals) were bone marrow donors. The CDR3 runs 11 residues. Germline V CDR1 and CDR2: LNHDA, SQIVND (reference sequence). Trimming pared 6 bases from V and 5 bases from J, leaving 7 bases between. PCR primers comprised 60 Vbeta and 13 Jbeta primers. Methods used by the authors: Counted up in a later analysis, unique TCR beta chains came to about 80 million, with around 12 million shared. Produced via immunoSEQ multiplex PCR; TCRdb's table is partial and in-frame only. V and J calls and clone size come straight from that table; D and trimming were deduced from the DNA. In the table there are more than 140,000 clones, around 66% of which are singletons.

The receptor's source is a woman aged 25 to 39 in good health and CMV-seropositive. J is TRBJ1-1 and V is TRBV19, with D possibly matching TRBD1 (6 bases). The sequencing input was PBMCs. For the CDR3, the DNA is TGTGCCAGTAGCAGGGGTACTGAAGCTTTCTTT. Residues: CASSRGTEAFF.